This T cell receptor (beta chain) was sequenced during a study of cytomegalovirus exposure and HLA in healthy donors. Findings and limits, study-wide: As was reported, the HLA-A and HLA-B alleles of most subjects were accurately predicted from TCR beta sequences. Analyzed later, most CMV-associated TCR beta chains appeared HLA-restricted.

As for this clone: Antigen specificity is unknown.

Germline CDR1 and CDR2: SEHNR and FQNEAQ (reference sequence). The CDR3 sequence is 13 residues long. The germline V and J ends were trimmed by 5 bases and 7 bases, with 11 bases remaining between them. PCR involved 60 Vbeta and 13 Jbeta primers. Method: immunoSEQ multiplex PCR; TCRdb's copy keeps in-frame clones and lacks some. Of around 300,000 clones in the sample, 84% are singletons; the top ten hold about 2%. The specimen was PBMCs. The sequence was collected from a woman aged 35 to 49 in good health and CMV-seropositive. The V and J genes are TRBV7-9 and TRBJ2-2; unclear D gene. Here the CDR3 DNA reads TGTGCCAGCAGCCAACTCATTAGCGGGGAGCTGTTTTTT. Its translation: CASSQLISGELFF. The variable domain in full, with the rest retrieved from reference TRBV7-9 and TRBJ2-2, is DTGVSQNPRHKITKRGQNVTFRCDPISEHNRLYWYRQTLGQGPEFLTYFQNEAQLEKSRLLSDRFSAERPKGSFSTLEIQRTEQGDSAMYLCASSQLISGELFFGEGSRLTVL.